This T cell receptor (beta chain) was retrieved from a study of OX40 agonist ivuxolimab in advanced cancers. At the level of the whole study: The costimulatory receptor OX40 (CD134) was targeted by ivuxolimab, a fully human IgG2 agonistic monoclonal antibody. Intravenous ivuxolimab was administered to patients every 2 weeks at six dose levels: 0.01, 0.1, 0.3, 1.5, 3 and 10 mg/kg. Among the roughly 50 dose-escalation patients, about 19 had hepatocellular carcinoma, roughly 15 melanoma, 9 renal cell carcinoma and 9 head and neck cancer. In the dose-escalation cohort, around four fifths of patients were male, and the mean age was around 60 years, with a range of roughly 20 to 79. Prior anti-PD-1, anti-PD-L1 or anti-CTLA-4 therapy was permitted, and 40% of dose-escalation patients had received checkpoint inhibitors. Partial responses occurred in three dose-escalation patients: two with cutaneous melanoma and one with hepatocellular carcinoma. Peripheral TCRbeta sequencing aimed to test whether ivuxolimab altered TCR sequence diversity and caused clonal T-cell expansion. The paper reports the monotherapy dose-escalation portion (N of about 51 patients) of the phase I ivuxolimab trial.

The table lists this clone with a count of one. The antigen it binds to is not known. Base qualities are not at hand, and no much larger clone is one base apart. Findings and caveats that apply to the study as a whole: After ivuxolimab, more expanded clones were found on average in CD8+ T cells than in CD4+ T cells. At doses of 0.1 to 3.0 mg/kg, clonal expansion of both CD4+ and CD8+ blood T cells was observed from baseline to week 6. Which antigens the clonally expanded peripheral T cells were specific for was not determined. Low levels of normalized T-cell clonal expansion were also shown by some nonresponding patients. In the 0.1-3.0 mg/kg groups, partial responders were among the patients with the lowest normalized peripheral clonal expansion, particularly in CD8+ T cells.

Genomic DNA was isolated from the sorted cells so that the TCRbeta CDR3 region could be sequenced. The immunoSEQ Assay was used for sequencing of TCRbeta CDR3 regions. TCRdb provides this immuneACCESS table in a form limited to in-frame rearrangements. Some clones are lacking; in checked studies, under half of them reflect an unresolved V gene, and why the rest are absent is not known. The sample yields tens of thousands of clones; about four fifths were counted once. The ten biggest clones cover 2% to 3% of the sample. Reading the germline V gene gives CDR1 MNHEY and CDR2 SVGAGI. Taken from cysteine to phenylalanine, the CDR3 has 14 residues. Here the CDR3 DNA is all that survives: 42 bases in frame from base 1. For this chain, trimming is 3 bases at the V end and 4 bases at the J end, and the number of junction bases without a gene match is 5. The trial excluded patients who had a history of autoimmune disease or were on systemic immunosuppression. In every dose cohort, peripheral blood was drawn for TCR sequencing at baseline, cycle 4 day 1, and cycle 7 day 1. The samples were drawn from a first-in-human, open-label, multicenter phase I dose-escalation trial of ivuxolimab. The trial enrolled adults with locally advanced or metastatic head and neck squamous cell, hepatocellular, melanoma or renal cell carcinoma. Before TCR sequencing, CD4+ T cells and CD8+ T cells were sorted from peripheral blood as separate populations.

Sample: CD4+ or CD8+ T cells sorted from blood, taken in a trial of the OX40 agonist ivuxolimab. The chain joins TRBV6-5 to TRBJ2-5; the central 7 bases match TRBD1. This TCR derives from an adult with an advanced solid tumor such as melanoma, head and neck, liver or kidney cancer. The CDR3: CASSYTGVAETQYF. The nucleotide sequence is given as TGTGCCAGCAGTTATACAGGGGTGGCAGAGACCCAGTACTTC.